The 21 T cell receptor beta chains presented below share a single source sample, sequenced in a study of CD8+CD57+ T cells in acquired aplastic anemia. The TCR beta profiling, which covered VDJ combination and CDR3 sequence, was carried out using genomic DNA as the template. TCRdb re-called the reads through MiXCR, storing one row per CDR3 protein. Here the sample spans 80,000 to 100,000 distinct CDR3 sequences, about 66% being singletons. Flow cytometry had shown expanded CD8+CD57+ cells in the patients chosen for sequencing. The sequencing input was sorted CD4+, CD8+, or CD8+CD57+ T cells (not recorded which) from PBMCs. Source of these receptors: a human donor with aplastic anemia.

The count of this clonotype is one. V gene TRBV29-1 combines with J gene TRBJ1-3, with a possible D match to TRBD1 (6 bases). This CDR3 spans 13 amino acids. Trimming took off 4 bases at V and 2 bases at J, with 9 bases between the two ends. The germline V gene encodes CDR1 SQVTM and CDR2 ANQGSEA. CDR3 in amino acids: CSVGGGTGNTIYF. In nucleotides, the CDR3 is TGCAGCGTTGGAGGGGGAACTGGAAACACCATATATTTT.

The chain recombines TRBV20-1 with TRBJ1-5; 9 bases fit TRBD1. The CDR3 covers 13 residues. CDR1 is DFQATT, CDR2 SNEGSKA, per germline (reference sequence). V lost 6 bases, J lost 5 bases, and 5 bases stayed unmatched. In DNA, the CDR3 is TGCAGTGCAAGACAGGGGGTGGATCAGCCCCAGCATTTT. Its protein is CSARQGVDQPQHF.

This chain uses TRBV14 with TRBJ2-7; TRBD2 matches 13 bases. The CDR3 loop spans 15 amino acids. Trimming at V came to 5 bases and at J to 1 base, leaving 2 bases not matched to a gene. CDR1 and CDR2 from the germline V gene are SGHDN and FVKESK. Written as DNA, the CDR3 is TGTGCCAGCAGCAAGGGACTAGCGGGGTCCTACGAGCAGTACTTC. Translation gives CASSKGLAGSYEQYF.

The gene calls are TRBV25-1 and TRBJ2-7; D gene uncertain. Per the germline V gene, CDR1 is MGHDK and CDR2 is SYGVNS. There are 15 residues in the CDR3. The V gene lost 6 bases and the J gene lost 3 bases, with 18 bases spanning the gap. The CDR3 sequence: CASSWKRSANYEQYF. As DNA, the CDR3 is TGTGCCAGCAGCTGGAAGAGGTCTGCTAACTACGAGCAGTACTTC.

This clonotype has more than one count but fewer than ten. The V call is TRBV2, the J call TRBJ1-6; 8 bases align to TRBD1. Germline V gene lookup returns CDR1 SNHLY and CDR2 FYNNEI. Germline trimming cut 6 bases from V and 9 bases from J; bases unmatched to any gene: 10. The CDR3 loop spans 15 amino acids. CDR3 amino acids: CASRADTGGVSPLHF. The CDR3 DNA reads as TGTGCCAGCAGAGCCGACACAGGGGGTGTTTCACCCCTCCACTTT.

This clonotype occurred once. The J gene is TRBJ2-3, the V gene TRBV24-1; 9 bases are shared with TRBD1. The CDR3 contains 14 residues. CDR1 is KGHDR, CDR2 SFDVKD, per germline. Losses at the gene ends were 4 bases for V and 7 bases for J; bases not matched to a gene: 5. The DNA for the CDR3 is TGTGCCACCAGTGACGGACAGGGGTCTAATACGCAGTATTTT. Translation: CATSDGQGSNTQYF.

This clonotype was counted many times. The rearrangement joins TRBV27 to TRBJ1-3, with unresolved D. This CDR3 contains 13 residues. Germline loops: CDR1 MNHEY, CDR2 SMNVEV (reference sequence). With 6 bases removed from V and 4 bases from J, the gap between germline ends came to 10 bases. CDR3 in amino acids: CASREILGNTIYF. The CDR3 region has the DNA TGTGCCAGCAGGGAAATACTCGGAAACACCATATATTTT.

V usage is TRBV19 and J usage is TRBJ2-5, with 9 positions matching TRBD1. Germline trimming cut 6 bases from V and 5 bases from J; bases unmatched to any gene: 10. The CDR3 consists of 15 residues. Germline loops: CDR1 LNHDA, CDR2 SQIVND (reference sequence). In DNA, the CDR3 is TGTGCCAGTAGCGATATACAGGGGGCTGCGGAGACCCAGTACTTC. Protein: CASSDIQGAAETQYF.

This chain uses TRBV20-1 with TRBJ2-3, with TRBD2 matching 11 bases. Trimming at V came to 8 bases and at J to 4 bases, leaving 5 bases not matched to a gene. CDR1 and CDR2 from the germline V gene are DFQATT and SNEGSKA (reference sequence). The CDR3 spans 13 residues. The CDR3 DNA follows: TGCAGTTTAGCGGGGGGGCCGTCAGATACGCAGTATTTT. Its translation is CSLAGGPSDTQYF.

The rearrangement links TRBV10-3 to TRBJ2-3; 9 bases fit TRBD1. The CDR3 is 12 amino acids. Germline CDR1 ENHRY, CDR2 SYGVKD. The J segment lost 6 bases and the V segment lost 7 bases, leaving 2 bases of the junction unmatched. This CDR3 is CAIKGTGDTQYF. DNA of the CDR3: TGTGCCATCAAGGGGACAGGGGATACGCAGTATTTT.

The rearrangement links TRBV10-2 to TRBJ2-1; TRBD1 matches 9 bases. The CDR3 loop spans 17 amino acids. With V trimmed by 10 bases and J by 2 bases, 15 bases remained unmatched. Germline CDR1 and CDR2: WSHSY and SAAADI. The CDR3 protein is CATTQGIRDRAYNEQFF. CDR3 DNA: TGCGCCACCACGCAAGGTATCCGGGACAGGGCCTACAATGAGCAGTTCTTC.

The V call is TRBV10-2, the J call TRBJ1-2; 7 nucleotides line up with TRBD1. The CDR3 runs to 13 residues. V lost 5 bases and J lost 6; bases outside the gene matches: 6. Per germline, CDR1 WSHSY and CDR2 SAAADI. The CDR3 loop reads CASSTTGLHGYTF. DNA of the CDR3: TGCGCCAGCAGTACGACAGGGTTGCATGGCTACACCTTC.

This clonotype was found a few times. The V call is TRBV24-1, the J call TRBJ2-7, with D tentatively TRBD1 or TRBD2 (5 bases each). The CDR3 loop spans 15 amino acids. V was clipped by 4 bases and J by 2 bases, with 14 bases between them. The germline gives CDR1 KGHDR, CDR2 SFDVKD. The chain's CDR3 is CATSETGTAAYEQYF. Written as DNA, the CDR3 is TGTGCCACCAGTGAAACCGGGACCGCGGCCTACGAGCAGTACTTC.

The chain joins TRBV7-3 to TRBJ1-5, with D unclear. Germline loops: CDR1 SGHTA, CDR2 FQGTGA. This CDR3 has 14 amino acids. Trimming took 4 bases from V and 3 from J, leaving 10 bases between them. CDR3 protein: CASSSNIFNQPQHF. CDR3 DNA sequence: TGTGCCAGCAGCTCCAACATTTTCAATCAGCCCCAGCATTTT.

The chain couples TRBV10-2 to TRBJ1-5; a weak D match, TRBD1 (6 bases). V lost 6 bases and J lost 2, with 17 bases in between. CDR3 size: 16 residues. CDR1 is WSHSY and CDR2 is SAAADI in the germline V gene. The CDR3 loop reads CASRDSQGRGNQPQHF. DNA of the CDR3: TGCGCCAGCAGAGACTCACAGGGTAGGGGCAATCAGCCCCAGCATTTT.

This clonotype came up a few times. This chain connects TRBV2 to TRBJ2-7, with TRBD1 matching 10 bases. The V gene's germline CDR1 is SNHLY and CDR2 FYNNEI. CDR3 length: 15 residues. The trim removed 6 bases at V and 5 bases at J, leaving 10 bases unmatched. CDR3 protein: CASSYRPGQGNEQYF. The CDR3 DNA reads TGTGCCAGCAGCTATAGGCCGGGACAGGGGAACGAGCAGTACTTC.

This chain uses TRBV5-1 with TRBJ1-2; TRBD1 is a possible D gene (6 bases). Trimming stripped 4 bases from V and 12 bases from J, with 22 bases between. CDR1 and CDR2 (germline): SGHRS, YFSETQ. The CDR3 has 14 amino acids. The CDR3 nucleotides read TGCGCCAGCAGCCAGGGGATGACAGCGGGGGCTGACACCTTC. It yields the protein CASSQGMTAGADTF.

This clonotype came up once. V is TRBV20-1 and J is TRBJ1-6; TRBD1 matches 11 bases. The CDR3 is 18 amino acids. V shed 1 base and J 0 bases; nucleotides not matched to a gene: 5. The V gene's germline CDR1 is DFQATT and CDR2 SNEGSKA (reference sequence). This CDR3 is CSARARTGGISYNSPLHF. As DNA, the CDR3 is TGCAGTGCTAGAGCGAGGACAGGGGGCATCTCCTATAATTCACCCCTCCACTTT.

The gene calls are TRBV10-3 and TRBJ2-7; the match to TRBD2 covers 8 bases. Germline V gene sequence: CDR1 ENHRY, CDR2 SYGVKD. The CDR3 has 15 amino acids. V dropped 6 bases and J dropped 6; count of bases not matched to a gene: 13. The CDR3 spells CAIRKTSAASSEQYF. CDR3 sequence (DNA): TGTGCCATCAGAAAGACTAGCGCGGCCTCTTCCGAGCAGTACTTC.

This sequence joins TRBV19 and TRBJ2-7, with 9 bases identical to TRBD1. Trimming took 6 bases from V and 1 from J; bases not matched to a gene: 4. Germline V gene data show CDR1 as LNHDA and CDR2 as SQIVND (reference sequence). The CDR3 contains 14 residues. The CDR3 spells CASSRDRVSYEQYF. As DNA, the CDR3 is TGTGCCAGTAGCCGGGACAGGGTGTCCTACGAGCAGTACTTC.

This clonotype has ten or more counts. V gene TRBV29-1 combines with J gene TRBJ2-1; 9 bases line up with TRBD1. Germline V gene lookup returns CDR1 SQVTM and CDR2 ANQGSEA. The CDR3 runs 12 residues. V trimming: 2 bases; J trimming: 8 bases; junction bases outside the gene matches: 1. CDR3 sequence (DNA): TGCAGCGTTGAAACAGGGGGCGATGAGCAGTTCTTC. Its translation is CSVETGGDEQFF.